Sequencing of this TCR beta chain was carried out in a study of T cells after yellow fever vaccination. This clonotype was observed a few times. The CDR3 is 12 amino acids. The V gene's germline CDR1 is DFQATT and CDR2 SNEGSKA (reference sequence). The V and J ends lost 5 bases and 5 bases respectively, with 13 bases between them. TCRdb re-called the 5' RACE reads through MiXCR, storing one row per CDR3 protein. The table shows roughly 330,000 distinct CDR3 sequences, with roughly 4.3% occurring only once. The source material was PBMCs, sampled 5 days after the yellow fever booster vaccination. J is TRBJ2-7 and V is TRBV20-1; D perhaps matches TRBD2 (5 bases). This receptor was obtained from a man aged 18 to 29 who received the YFV17D yellow fever vaccine. In DNA form, the CDR3 reads TGCAGTGCTTCCGGGGAGTCAGACGAGCAGTACTTC. Residues: CSASGESDEQYF.